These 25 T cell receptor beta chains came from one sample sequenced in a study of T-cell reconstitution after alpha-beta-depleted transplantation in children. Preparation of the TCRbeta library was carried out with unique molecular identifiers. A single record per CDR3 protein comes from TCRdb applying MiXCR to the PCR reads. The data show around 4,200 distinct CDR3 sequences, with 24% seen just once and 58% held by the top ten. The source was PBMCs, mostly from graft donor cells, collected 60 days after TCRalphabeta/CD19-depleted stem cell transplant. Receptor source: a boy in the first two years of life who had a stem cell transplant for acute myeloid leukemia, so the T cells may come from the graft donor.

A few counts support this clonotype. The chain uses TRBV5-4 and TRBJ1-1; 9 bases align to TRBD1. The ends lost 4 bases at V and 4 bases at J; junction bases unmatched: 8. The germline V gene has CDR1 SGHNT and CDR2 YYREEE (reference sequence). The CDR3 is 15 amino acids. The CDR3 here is CASSPGQGWGTEAFF. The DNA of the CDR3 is TGTGCCAGCAGCCCGGGACAGGGATGGGGCACTGAAGCTTTCTTT.

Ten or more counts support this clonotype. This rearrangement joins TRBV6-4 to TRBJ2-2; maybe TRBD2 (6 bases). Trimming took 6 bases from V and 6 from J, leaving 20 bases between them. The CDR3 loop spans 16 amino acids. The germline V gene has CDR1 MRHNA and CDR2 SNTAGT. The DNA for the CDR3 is TGTGCCAGCAGAAGGGACTTCAATTTCGACGCCGGGGAGCTGTTTTTT. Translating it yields CASRRDFNFDAGELFF.

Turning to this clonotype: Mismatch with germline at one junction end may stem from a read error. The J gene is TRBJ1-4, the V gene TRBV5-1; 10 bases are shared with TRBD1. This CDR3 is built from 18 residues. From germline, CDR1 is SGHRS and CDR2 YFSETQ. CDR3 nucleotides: TGTGCCAGCAGCTCCAGGGACAGGGGTTCACAGACTAATGAAAAACTGTTTTTT. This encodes CASSSRDRGSQTNEKLFF.

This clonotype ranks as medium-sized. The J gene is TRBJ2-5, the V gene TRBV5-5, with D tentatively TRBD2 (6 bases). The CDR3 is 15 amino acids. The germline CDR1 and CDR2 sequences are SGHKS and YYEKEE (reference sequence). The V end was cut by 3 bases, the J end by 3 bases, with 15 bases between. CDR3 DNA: TGTGCCAGCAGCTCGTGGGGGGAAGCAAAAGAGACCCAGTACTTC. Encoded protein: CASSSWGEAKETQYF.

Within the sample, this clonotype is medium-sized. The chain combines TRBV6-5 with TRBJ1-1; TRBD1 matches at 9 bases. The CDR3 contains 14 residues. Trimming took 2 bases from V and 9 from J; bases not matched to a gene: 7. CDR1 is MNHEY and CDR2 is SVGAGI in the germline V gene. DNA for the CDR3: TGTGCCAGCAGTTACCGACAGGGGGAACTCCAAGCTTTCTTT. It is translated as CASSYRQGELQAFF.

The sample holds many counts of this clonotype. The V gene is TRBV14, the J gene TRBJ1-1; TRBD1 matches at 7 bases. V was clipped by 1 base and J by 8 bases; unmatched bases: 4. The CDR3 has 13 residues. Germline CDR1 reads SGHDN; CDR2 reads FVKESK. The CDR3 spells CASSQVRDREAFF. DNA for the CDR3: TGTGCCAGCAGCCAAGTGCGGGACAGAGAAGCTTTCTTT.

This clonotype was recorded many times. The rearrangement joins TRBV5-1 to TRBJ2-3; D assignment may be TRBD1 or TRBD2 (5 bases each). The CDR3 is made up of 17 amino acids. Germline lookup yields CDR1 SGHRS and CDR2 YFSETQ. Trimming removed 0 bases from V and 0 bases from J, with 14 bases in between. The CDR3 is CASSLGGRTGSTDTQYF. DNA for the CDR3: TGCGCCAGCAGCTTGGGGGGACGGACTGGGAGCACAGATACGCAGTATTTT.

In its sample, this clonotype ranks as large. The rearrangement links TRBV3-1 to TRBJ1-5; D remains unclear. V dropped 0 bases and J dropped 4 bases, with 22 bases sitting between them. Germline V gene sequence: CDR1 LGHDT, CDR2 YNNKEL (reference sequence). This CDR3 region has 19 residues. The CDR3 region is CASSQDLGAGAAPNQPQHF. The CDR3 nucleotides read TGTGCCAGCAGCCAAGATCTTGGCGCAGGTGCGGCTCCTAATCAGCCCCAGCATTTT. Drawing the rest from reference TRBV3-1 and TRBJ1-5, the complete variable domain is DTAVSQTPKYLVTQMGNDKSIKCEQNLGHDTMYWYKQDSKKFLKIMFSYNNKELIINETVPNRFSPKSPDKAHLNLHINSLELGDSAVYFCASSQDLGAGAAPNQPQHFGDGTRLSIL.

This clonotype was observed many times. This CDR3 is CASSSGVAGGPETQYF. CDR3 bases: TGTGCCAGCAGCTCCGGGGTAGCGGGGGGGCCAGAGACCCAGTACTTC. The chain joins TRBV27 to TRBJ2-5; 11 bases align to TRBD2. Germline V CDR1 and CDR2: MNHEY, SMNVEV (reference sequence). The J segment lost 4 bases and the V segment lost 6 bases, leaving 10 bases of the junction unmatched. This CDR3 has 16 amino acids.

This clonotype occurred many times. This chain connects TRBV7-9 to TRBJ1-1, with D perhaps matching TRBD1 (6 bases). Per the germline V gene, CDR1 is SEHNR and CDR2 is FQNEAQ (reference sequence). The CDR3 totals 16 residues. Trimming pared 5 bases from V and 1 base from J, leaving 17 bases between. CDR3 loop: CASSTGRGGPNTEAFF. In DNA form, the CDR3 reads TGTGCCAGCAGCACTGGAAGAGGGGGGCCGAACACTGAAGCTTTCTTT.

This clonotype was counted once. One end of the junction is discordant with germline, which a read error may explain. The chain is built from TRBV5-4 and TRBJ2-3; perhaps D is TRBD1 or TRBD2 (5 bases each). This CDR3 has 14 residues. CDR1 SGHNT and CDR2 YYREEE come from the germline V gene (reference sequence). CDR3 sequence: CASGLGLPDSEQYF. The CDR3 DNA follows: TGTGCCAGCGGCTTGGGGCTCCCGGACTCTGAGCAGTATTTT.

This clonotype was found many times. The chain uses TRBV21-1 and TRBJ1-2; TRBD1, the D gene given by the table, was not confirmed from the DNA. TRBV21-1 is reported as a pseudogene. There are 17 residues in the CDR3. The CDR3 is CASSKVFGTGGDYGYTF. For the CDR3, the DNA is TGTGCCAGCAGCAAAGTTTTCGGGACAGGGGGTGACTATGGCTACACCTTC.

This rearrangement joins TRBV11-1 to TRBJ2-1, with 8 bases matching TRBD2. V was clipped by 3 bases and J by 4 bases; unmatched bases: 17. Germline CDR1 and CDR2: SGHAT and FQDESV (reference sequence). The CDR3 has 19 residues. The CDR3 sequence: CASSFGMTSDPGGYNEQFF. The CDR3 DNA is TGTGCCAGCAGCTTCGGGATGACTAGCGACCCCGGAGGATACAATGAGCAGTTCTTC. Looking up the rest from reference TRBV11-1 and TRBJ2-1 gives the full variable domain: EAEVAQSPRYKITEKSQAVAFWCDPISGHATLYWYRQILGQGPELLVQFQDESVVDDSQLPKDRFSAERLKGVDSTLKIQPAELGDSAMYLCASSFGMTSDPGGYNEQFFGPGTRLTVL.

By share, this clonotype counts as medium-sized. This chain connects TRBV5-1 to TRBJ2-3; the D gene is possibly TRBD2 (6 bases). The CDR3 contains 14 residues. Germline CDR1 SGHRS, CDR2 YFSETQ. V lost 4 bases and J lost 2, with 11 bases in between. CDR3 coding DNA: TGCGCCAGCAGCGGGAGGATCGCCACAGATACGCAGTATTTT. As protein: CASSGRIATDTQYF.

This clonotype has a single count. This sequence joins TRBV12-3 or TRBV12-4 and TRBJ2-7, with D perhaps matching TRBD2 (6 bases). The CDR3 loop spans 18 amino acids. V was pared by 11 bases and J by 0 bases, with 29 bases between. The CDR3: CASCQVMGRRGRSYEQYF. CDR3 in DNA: TGTGCCTCCTGCCAAGTCATGGGGCGGCGGGGACGCTCCTACGAGCAGTACTTC.

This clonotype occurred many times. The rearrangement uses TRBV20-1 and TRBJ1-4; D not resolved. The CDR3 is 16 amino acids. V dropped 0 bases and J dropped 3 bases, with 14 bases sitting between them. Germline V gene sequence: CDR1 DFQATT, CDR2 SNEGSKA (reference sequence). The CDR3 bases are TGCAGTGCTAGAGATCCCGAGCTAGGATCTAATGAAAAACTGTTTTTT. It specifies CSARDPELGSNEKLFF.

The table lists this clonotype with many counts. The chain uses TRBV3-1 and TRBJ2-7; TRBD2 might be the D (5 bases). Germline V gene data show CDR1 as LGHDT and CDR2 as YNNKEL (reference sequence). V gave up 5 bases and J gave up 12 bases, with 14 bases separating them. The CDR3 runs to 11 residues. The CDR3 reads CASSEGIGRYF. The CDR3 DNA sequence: TGTGCCAGCAGCGAAGGCATAGGGAGGTACTTC.

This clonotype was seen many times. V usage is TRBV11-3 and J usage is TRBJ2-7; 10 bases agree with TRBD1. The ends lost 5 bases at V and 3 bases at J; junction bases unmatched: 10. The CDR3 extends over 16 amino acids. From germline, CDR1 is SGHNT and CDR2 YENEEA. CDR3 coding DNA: TGTGCCAGCAGCCGCCGACAGGGGGCTCTTAACTACGAGCAGTACTTC. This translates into CASSRRQGALNYEQYF.

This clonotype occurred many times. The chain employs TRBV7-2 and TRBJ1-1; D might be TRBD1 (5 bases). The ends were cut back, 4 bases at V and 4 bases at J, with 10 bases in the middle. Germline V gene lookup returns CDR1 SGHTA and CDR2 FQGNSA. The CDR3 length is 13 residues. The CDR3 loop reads CASSSLGVTEAFF. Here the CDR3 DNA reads TGTGCCAGCAGCTCCCTAGGGGTCACTGAAGCTTTCTTT.

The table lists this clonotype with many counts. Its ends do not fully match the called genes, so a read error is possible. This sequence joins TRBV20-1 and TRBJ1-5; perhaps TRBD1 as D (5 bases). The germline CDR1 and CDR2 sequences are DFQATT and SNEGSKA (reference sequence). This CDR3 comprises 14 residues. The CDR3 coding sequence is TGCAGTGTTAGACCCGGGACCTTCAATCAGCCCCAGCATTTT. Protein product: CSVRPGTFNQPQHF.

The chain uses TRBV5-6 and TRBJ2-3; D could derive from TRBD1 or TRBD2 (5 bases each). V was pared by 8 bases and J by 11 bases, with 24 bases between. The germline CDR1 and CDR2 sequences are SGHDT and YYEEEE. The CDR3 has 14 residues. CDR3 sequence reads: CARGSGLTDSEQYF. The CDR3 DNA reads TGTGCCAGGGGCTCGGGGCTCACGGATTCTGAGCAGTATTTT.

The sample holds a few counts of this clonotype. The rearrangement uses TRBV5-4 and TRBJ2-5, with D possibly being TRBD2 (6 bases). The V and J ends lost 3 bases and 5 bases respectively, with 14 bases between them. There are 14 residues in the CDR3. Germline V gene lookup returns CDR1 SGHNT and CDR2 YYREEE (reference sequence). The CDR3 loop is CASSSLGGSETQYF. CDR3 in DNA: TGTGCCAGCAGCTCCTTAGGAGGGTCGGAGACCCAGTACTTC.

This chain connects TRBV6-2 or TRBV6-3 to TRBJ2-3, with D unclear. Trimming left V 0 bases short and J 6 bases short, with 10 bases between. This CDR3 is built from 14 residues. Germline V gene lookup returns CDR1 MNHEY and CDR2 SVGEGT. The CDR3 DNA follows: TGTGCCAGCAGTTACTCTGCGATAGAGGATACGCAGTATTTT. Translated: CASSYSAIEDTQYF.

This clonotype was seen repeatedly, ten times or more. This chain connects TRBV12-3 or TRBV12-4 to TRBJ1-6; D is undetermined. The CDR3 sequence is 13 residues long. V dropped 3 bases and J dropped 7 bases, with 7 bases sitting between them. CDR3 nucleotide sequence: TGTGCCAGCAGTTTGGCAGCGAATTCACCCCTCCACTTT. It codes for CASSLAANSPLHF.

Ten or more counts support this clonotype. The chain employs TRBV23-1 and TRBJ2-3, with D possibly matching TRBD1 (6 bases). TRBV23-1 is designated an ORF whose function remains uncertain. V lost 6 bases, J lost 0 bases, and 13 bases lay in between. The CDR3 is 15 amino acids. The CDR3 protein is CASSLRDNSTDTQYF. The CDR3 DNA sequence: TGCGCCAGCAGCCTCCGGGACAATAGCACAGATACGCAGTATTTT.